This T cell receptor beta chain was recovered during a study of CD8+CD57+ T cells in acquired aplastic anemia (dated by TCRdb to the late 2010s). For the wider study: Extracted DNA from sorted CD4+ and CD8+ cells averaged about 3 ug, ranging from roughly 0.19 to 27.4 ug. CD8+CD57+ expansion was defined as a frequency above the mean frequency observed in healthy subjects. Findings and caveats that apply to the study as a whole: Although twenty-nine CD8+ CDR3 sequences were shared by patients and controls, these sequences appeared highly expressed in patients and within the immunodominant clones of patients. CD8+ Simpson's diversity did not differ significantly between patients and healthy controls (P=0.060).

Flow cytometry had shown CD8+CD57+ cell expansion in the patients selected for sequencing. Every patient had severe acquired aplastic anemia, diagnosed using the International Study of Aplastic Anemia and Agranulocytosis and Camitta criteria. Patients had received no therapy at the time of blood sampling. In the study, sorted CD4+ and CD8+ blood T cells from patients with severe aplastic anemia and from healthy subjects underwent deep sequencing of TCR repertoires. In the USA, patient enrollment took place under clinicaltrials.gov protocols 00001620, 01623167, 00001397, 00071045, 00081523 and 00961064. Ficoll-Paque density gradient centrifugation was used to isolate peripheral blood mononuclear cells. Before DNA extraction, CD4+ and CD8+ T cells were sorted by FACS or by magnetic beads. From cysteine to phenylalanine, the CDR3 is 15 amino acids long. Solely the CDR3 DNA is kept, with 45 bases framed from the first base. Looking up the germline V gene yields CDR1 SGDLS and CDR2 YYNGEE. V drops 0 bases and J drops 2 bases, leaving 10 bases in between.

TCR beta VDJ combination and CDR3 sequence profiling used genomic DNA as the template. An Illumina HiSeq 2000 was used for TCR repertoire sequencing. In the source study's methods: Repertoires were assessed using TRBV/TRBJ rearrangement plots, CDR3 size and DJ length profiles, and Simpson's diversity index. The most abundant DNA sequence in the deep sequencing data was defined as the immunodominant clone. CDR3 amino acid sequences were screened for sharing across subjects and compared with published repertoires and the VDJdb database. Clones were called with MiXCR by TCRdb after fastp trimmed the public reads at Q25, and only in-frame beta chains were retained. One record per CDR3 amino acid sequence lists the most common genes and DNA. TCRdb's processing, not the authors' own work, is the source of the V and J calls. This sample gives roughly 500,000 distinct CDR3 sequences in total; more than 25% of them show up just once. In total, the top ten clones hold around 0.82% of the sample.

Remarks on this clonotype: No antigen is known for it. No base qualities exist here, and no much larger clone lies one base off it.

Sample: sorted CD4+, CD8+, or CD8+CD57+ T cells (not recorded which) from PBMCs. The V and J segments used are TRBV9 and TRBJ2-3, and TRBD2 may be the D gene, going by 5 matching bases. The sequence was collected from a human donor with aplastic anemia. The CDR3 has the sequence CASSVVGEYTDTQYF. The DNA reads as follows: TGTGCCAGCAGCGTAGTTGGGGAGTACACAGATACGCAGTATTTT.